This T cell receptor (beta chain) was captured by sequencing in a study of blood T cell repertoires in COVID-19. Study details: Samples taken during acute and convalescent COVID-19 were collected in the United States, Italy and Spain.

Original data processing: Estimation of nucleated cell counts was performed using reference gene primer amplification. Using immunoSEQ multiplex PCR, the repertoire was profiled, and TCRdb retains in-frame clones only, with some absent. D and trimming were read from the DNA, whereas the V and J calls and clone size are those reported in that table. This table has more than 300,000 clones, about 90% appearing once. After removal of 6 bases from V and 1 base from J, the junction contained 3 bases not matched to a gene. The CDR3 totals 16 residues. Looked up from germline, CDR1 is SNHLY and CDR2 is FYNNEI. Enrolled during active infection, Seattle patients were then followed longitudinally.

The chain couples TRBV2 to TRBJ2-2; 12 bases align to TRBD2. Material: peripheral blood. This clonotype was sampled from a woman in her twenties or thirties with COVID-19, enrolled during active disease. CDR3 sequence (DNA): TGTGCCAGCAGCCTGACTAGCGGGAGGAACACCGGGGAGCTGTTTTTT. Protein: CASSLTSGRNTGELFF.